A single sample gave rise to the 26 T cell receptor beta chains below, sequenced in a study of sequential checkpoint blockade in melanoma (dated by TCRdb to between 2018 and 2021). Libraries were prepared through the immunoSEQ multiplex PCR assay. In its TCRdb copy, this immuneACCESS table keeps in-frame sequences only and misses some clones. Where compared with another copy, unresolved V genes explain less than half of these, and the others have no known cause. Within this sample are 25,000 to 35,000 clones, with roughly 89% of them counted one time only. In total, the top ten clones hold 12% to 15% of the sample. The treatment or condition label for this specimen denotes: randomized to nivolumab then ipilimumab (arm A) or the reverse (arm B). The input for sequencing was CD8+ T cells sorted from blood (inferred from file names), taken from a patient given nivolumab and ipilimumab in sequence. Receptor source: a human donor with melanoma.

This chain uses TRBV11-2 with TRBJ2-5, with 7 positions matching TRBD2. The CDR3 is 15 residues long. Per the germline V gene, CDR1 is SGHAT and CDR2 is FQNNGV. V lost 2 bases to trimming and J lost 2 bases; unmatched junction nucleotides: 5. The CDR3 protein is CASSLYLAAQETQYF. Written as DNA, the CDR3 is TGTGCCAGCAGCTTATACCTAGCGGCACAAGAGACCCAGTACTTC.

The chain is built from TRBV7-9 and TRBJ2-1; 8 bases agree with TRBD2. The CDR3 loop spans 15 amino acids. The V gene end was trimmed by 6 bases and the J gene end by 0 bases; junction bases not matched to a gene: 4. CDR1 is SEHNR, CDR2 FQNEAQ, per germline (reference sequence). CDR3 sequence (DNA): TGTGCCAGCAGGACCGGGACTAGCTCCTACAATGAGCAGTTCTTC. This codes for CASRTGTSSYNEQFF.

Note on this clone: Within the sample, other DNA sequences also encode this same CDR3. The genes are TRBV27 and TRBJ1-5, with 8 bases that match TRBD1. Germline CDR1 MNHEY, CDR2 SMNVEV (reference sequence). The trim removed 3 bases at V and 4 bases at J, leaving 2 bases unmatched. CDR3 length: 14 amino acids. CDR3 region: CASSFTGGNQPQHF. The CDR3, as DNA: TGTGCCAGCAGTTTTACAGGGGGTAATCAGCCCCAGCATTTT.

The J gene is TRBJ2-3, the V gene TRBV19; D ambiguous. Trimming took 5 bases from V and 6 from J, leaving 15 bases between them. The CDR3 covers 14 residues. From germline, CDR1 is LNHDA and CDR2 SQIVND (reference sequence). The chain's CDR3 is CASSWAMASDTQYF. DNA for the CDR3: TGTGCCAGTAGTTGGGCCATGGCATCCGATACGCAGTATTTT.

The genes are TRBV6-5 and TRBJ2-4, with D possibly being TRBD1 (5 bases). This CDR3 is built from 14 residues. Germline V CDR1 and CDR2: MNHEY, SVGAGI. The ends were cut back, 2 bases at V and 9 bases at J, with 14 bases in the middle. CDR3 protein: CASSYRVGDVIQYF. In DNA form, the CDR3 reads TGTGCCAGCAGTTACCGCGTAGGGGATGTCATTCAGTACTTC.

This chain links TRBV27 with TRBJ1-1; D not certain. Germline CDR1 reads MNHEY; CDR2 reads SMNVEV (reference sequence). V dropped 5 bases and J dropped 7 bases, with 11 bases sitting between them. This CDR3 contains 12 residues. CDR3: CASSLTGSEAFF. CDR3 nucleotide sequence: TGTGCCAGCAGTCTAACTGGGAGTGAAGCTTTCTTT.

V is TRBV28 and J is TRBJ2-5; 10 nucleotides agree with TRBD2. Germline V CDR1 and CDR2: MDHEN, SYDVKM. The CDR3 covers 16 residues. V lost 5 bases and J lost 6; bases outside the gene matches: 12. CDR3 nucleotides: TGTGCCAGCAGTCCAAGGGTGCCTAGCGGGAGAAAGACCCAGTACTTC. It encodes CASSPRVPSGRKTQYF.

This clone was observed a few times. The CDR3 DNA follows: TGTGCCAGCAGCTTGGGGGGACGGAATTCACCCCTCCACTTT. Protein: CASSLGGRNSPLHF. J is TRBJ1-6 and V is TRBV12-1. TRBV12-1 has pseudogene status. The CDR3 is 14 amino acids.

This clone appeared a single time. The J gene is TRBJ1-1, the V gene TRBV27; TRBD1 might be the D (6 bases). CDR3 length: 15 amino acids. Trimming took off 2 bases at V and 3 bases at J, with 13 bases between the two ends. Germline CDR1 is MNHEY and CDR2 is SMNVEV (reference sequence). The CDR3 loop reads CASSLIQGSDTEAFF. CDR3 sequence (DNA): TGTGCCAGCAGTTTAATTCAGGGGTCGGACACTGAAGCTTTCTTT.

J is TRBJ2-7 and V is TRBV27, with TRBD2 matching over 9 bases. Germline CDR1 MNHEY, CDR2 SMNVEV (reference sequence). This CDR3 region has 16 residues. Unmatched junction bases numbered 7, after V lost 2 bases and J lost 2 bases. CDR3 sequence: CASSLAGGTLTYEQYF. DNA of the CDR3: TGTGCCAGCAGTTTAGCGGGAGGGACCCTGACCTACGAGCAGTACTTC.

The CDR3 DNA follows: TGTGCCAGCAGCCTAGGGACTAGCGGGGGGTATGAGCAGTTCTTC. Translation: CASSLGTSGGYEQFF. The rearrangement links TRBV7-6 to TRBJ2-1, with 15 nucleotides matching TRBD2. Germline V gene data show CDR1 as SGHVS and CDR2 as FNYEAQ. This CDR3 region has 15 residues. V gave up 5 bases and J gave up 8 bases; unmatched junction bases: 4.

Only one count was recorded for this clone. The chain employs TRBV28 and TRBJ2-7; 8 positions match TRBD1. With 5 bases clipped from V and 6 bases from J, the junction kept 9 bases outside the gene matches. Germline lookup yields CDR1 MDHEN and CDR2 SYDVKM. CDR3 size: 14 residues. CDR3 region: CASSPRDRSGEQYV. In DNA, the CDR3 is TGTGCCAGCAGTCCGAGGGACAGGTCGGGCGAGCAGTACGTC.

This chain links TRBV27 with TRBJ2-2; no firm D call. V lost 4 bases, J lost 4 bases, and 7 bases lay in between. Germline-derived CDR1 and CDR2 are MNHEY and SMNVEV (reference sequence). CDR3 size: 13 residues. The CDR3 protein is CASSYQATGELFF. CDR3 coding DNA: TGTGCCAGCAGTTATCAGGCCACCGGGGAGCTGTTTTTT.

The chain uses TRBV9 and TRBJ2-1; 7 positions agree with TRBD1. Trimming at V came to 4 bases and at J to 3 bases, leaving 7 bases not matched to a gene. CDR1 and CDR2 (germline): SGDLS, YYNGEE. This CDR3 has 15 amino acids. This CDR3 reads CASSPTTGIYNEQFF. In nucleotides, the CDR3 is TGTGCCAGCAGCCCGACGACAGGGATCTACAATGAGCAGTTCTTC. The full variable domain, completed using reference TRBV9 and TRBJ2-1, is DSGVTQTPKHLITATGQRVTLRCSPRSGDLSVYWYQQSLDQGLQFLIQYYNGEERAKGNILERFSAQQFPDLHSELNLSSLELGDSALYFCASSPTTGIYNEQFFGPGTRLTVL.

This chain joins TRBV27 and TRBJ2-1, with TRBD2 matching over 8 bases. V lost 5 bases and J lost 3; bases outside the gene matches: 3. The CDR3 runs 14 residues. Per germline, CDR1 MNHEY and CDR2 SMNVEV (reference sequence). Written as DNA, the CDR3 is TGTGCCAGCAGTAGAAGCGGGGGCTACAATGAGCAGTTCTTC. Its protein product is CASSRSGGYNEQFF.

J is TRBJ1-5 and V is TRBV19; D is possibly TRBD1 (6 bases). The CDR3 spans 14 residues. The germline gives CDR1 LNHDA, CDR2 SQIVND (reference sequence). Trimming removed 7 bases from V and 5 bases from J, with 15 bases in between. CDR3 residues: CASTSWGGDQPQHF. The DNA of the CDR3 is TGTGCCAGTACCAGCTGGGGGGGCGATCAGCCCCAGCATTTT.

A single count supports this clone. V is TRBV6-5 and J is TRBJ1-1; TRBD1 aligns across 11 bases. CDR1 and CDR2 (germline): MNHEY, SVGAGI. J lost 0 bases, V lost 5 bases, and 2 bases had no gene match. CDR3 length: 15 amino acids. The CDR3 spells CASSQGQGVNTEAFF. CDR3 coding DNA: TGTGCCAGCAGTCAGGGACAGGGGGTGAACACTGAAGCTTTCTTT.

The chain employs TRBV20-1 and TRBJ2-2; 8 bases are a match to TRBD1. The V and J ends lost 6 bases and 13 bases, in that order; junction bases with no gene match: 7. Germline loops: CDR1 DFQATT, CDR2 SNEGSKA (reference sequence). This CDR3 region has 11 residues. The CDR3 loop reads CSASGQGGLFF. The CDR3 bases are TGCAGTGCCTCCGGACAGGGTGGGCTGTTTTTT.

The chain employs TRBV19 and TRBJ1-1; possibly TRBD1 for D (6 bases). The ends were cut back, 8 bases at V and 10 bases at J, with 11 bases in the middle. This CDR3 region has 10 residues. Germline V CDR1 and CDR2: LNHDA, SQIVND (reference sequence). The CDR3 region has the DNA TGTGCCAGTGCGGGGGCTGGAGCTTTCTTT. This translates into CASAGAGAFF.

This sequence joins TRBV7-2 and TRBJ2-2, with D possibly being TRBD2 (6 bases). The length of the CDR3 is 13 residues. With 5 bases removed from V and 11 bases from J, the gap between germline ends came to 15 bases. Per the germline V gene, CDR1 is SGHTA and CDR2 is FQGNSA. CDR3 nucleotides: TGTGCCAGCAGCCCCTTATTCGCGGGAGAGCTGTTTTTT. It codes for CASSPLFAGELFF.

The chain couples TRBV7-2 to TRBJ2-3; TRBD2 aligns across 12 bases. Looked up from germline, CDR1 is SGHTA and CDR2 is FQGNSA. The CDR3 totals 17 residues. With V trimmed by 2 bases and J by 6 bases, 9 bases remained unmatched. DNA for the CDR3: TGTGCCAGCAGCTTATATCCTAGCGGGGGGGTGGCGGATACGCAGTATTTT. Its protein product is CASSLYPSGGVADTQYF.

The chain uses TRBV5-1 and TRBJ2-5, with TRBD2 as a possible D gene (6 bases). The germline gives CDR1 SGHRS, CDR2 YFSETQ. This CDR3 is 15 amino acids long. Trimming left V 4 bases short and J 2 bases short, with 15 bases between. DNA for the CDR3: TGCGCCAGCAGCCCCCGGGGCGGGGTTCAAGAGACCCAGTACTTC. This translates into CASSPRGGVQETQYF. The complete variable domain, with remaining parts taken from reference TRBV5-1 and TRBJ2-5, reads KAGVTQTPRYLIKTRGQQVTLSCSPISGHRSVSWYQQTPGQGLQFLFEYFSETQRNKGNFPGRFSGRQFSNSRSEMNVSTLELGDSALYLCASSPRGGVQETQYFGPGTRLLVL.

The V call is TRBV30, the J call TRBJ2-1; 10 nucleotides line up with TRBD2. V shed 5 bases, J shed 8 bases, and the junction held 12 bases outside the gene matches. Looked up from germline, CDR1 is GTSNPN and CDR2 is SVGIG (reference sequence). The CDR3 sequence is 15 residues long. CDR3 in DNA: TGTGCCTGGGCCGAGGGACTAGCGATCGTTGATGAGCAGTTCTTC. It encodes CAWAEGLAIVDEQFF. Drawing the rest from reference TRBV30 and TRBJ2-1, the complete variable domain is SQTIHQWPATLVQPVGSPLSLECTVEGTSNPNLYWYRQAAGRGLQLLFYSVGIGQISSEVPQNLSASRPQDRQFILSSKKLLLSDSGFYLCAWAEGLAIVDEQFFGPGTRLTVL.

J is TRBJ1-5 and V is TRBV28, with a weak D call TRBD1 (6 bases). The CDR3 spans 17 residues. V shed 1 base and J shed 1 base, with 14 bases lying between them. CDR1 MDHEN and CDR2 SYDVKM come from the germline V gene. The CDR3 sequence: CASSLSQGWVSNQPQHF. The CDR3 coding sequence is TGTGCCAGCAGTTTATCCCAGGGGTGGGTGAGCAATCAGCCCCAGCATTTT. The full variable domain, rest sourced from reference TRBV28 and TRBJ1-5, is DVKVTQSSRYLVKRTGEKVFLECVQDMDHENMFWYRQDPGLGLRLIYFSYDVKMKEKGDIPEGYSVSREKKERFSLILESASTNQTSMYLCASSLSQGWVSNQPQHFGDGTRLSIL.

The rearrangement links TRBV27 to TRBJ2-1, with TRBD2 identical over 13 bases. Per the germline V gene, CDR1 is MNHEY and CDR2 is SMNVEV (reference sequence). J lost 7 bases, V lost 1 base, and 7 bases had no gene match. The CDR3 is 17 amino acids. CDR3: CASSLLLAGGPRNEQFF. DNA of the CDR3: TGTGCCAGCAGTTTATTACTAGCGGGAGGGCCGAGAAATGAGCAGTTCTTC.

The rearrangement joins TRBV6-5 to TRBJ2-2; D gene uncertain. Per germline, CDR1 MNHEY and CDR2 SVGAGI. This CDR3 contains 15 residues. V lost 6 bases and J 4 bases, leaving 15 bases between the germline ends. The CDR3 reads CASSPYPGGTGELFF. In DNA, the CDR3 is TGTGCCAGCAGCCCGTACCCCGGCGGCACCGGGGAGCTGTTTTTT.